This T cell receptor beta chain was sequenced in a study of blood T cells in healthy people across ages. General observations from the study: The recorded TCR beta diversity per million T cells decreased in a roughly linear manner with age. Because donor CMV status was unknown, expanded clonotype changes were possibly confounded.

The CDR3 is 14 residues long. Trimming pared 2 bases from V and 4 bases from J, leaving 10 bases between. Per the germline V gene, CDR1 is SGHTA and CDR2 is FQGTGA. In regard to this clonotype: Its antigen is still unknown.

Combining a sample-barcoded 5' primer with a J-beta primer mix, a second PCR ran for about 7 to 12 cycles. TCRdb called the 5' RACE reads again in MiXCR, with one record for every CDR3 protein. The sample lists 780,000 or so distinct CDR3 sequences, around 50% seen once, with 20% to 30% in the top ten. The sample comprised blood. This chain joins TRBV7-3 and TRBJ2-3, with no clear D. The TCR comes from a middle-aged man in good health. CDR3 sequence reads: CASSLQRRPDTQYF. Here the CDR3 DNA reads TGTGCCAGCAGCTTACAGCGCCGGCCAGATACGCAGTATTTT.